These T cell receptor beta chains were read from a single sample in a study of OX40 agonist ivuxolimab in advanced cancers. Libraries were prepared by immunoSEQ multiplex PCR; TCRdb keeps only in-frame clonotypes and omits some of them. The data contain approximately 99,000 clones, roughly 90% of them singletons. The source material was CD4+ or CD8+ T cells sorted from blood, sampled in a trial of the OX40 agonist ivuxolimab. These receptors all stem from an adult with an advanced solid tumor such as melanoma, head and neck, liver or kidney cancer. CDR3s include the opening cysteine and the closing phenylalanine or tryptophan. The D gene is left open where the match is weak. Clone size is stated in some rows and not others, as once, few, many or a class when expanded.

. | . | TRBJ2-3 | TRBV7-3 | TGTGCCAGCAGCTTATCCTCAAGGGGCCAAATGATACAGTCCCCAGATACGCAGTATTTT | CASSLSSRGQMIQSPDTQYF
. | . | TRBJ1-2 | TRBV20-1 | TGCAGTGCCCGGACAGCGTATGGCTACACCTTC | CSARTAYGYTF
. | . | TRBJ2-7 | TRBV13 | TGTGCCAGCGGTCGAGTAGACTATCGGATAACCTACGAGCAGTACTTC | CASGRVDYRITYEQYF
. | . | TRBJ2-5 | TRBV5-1 | TGCGCCAGCAGCTCGACCGTCCAAGAGACCCAGTACTTC | CASSSTVQETQYF
. | . | TRBJ2-1 | TRBV11-2 | TGTGCCAGCAGCTTATATACCAATGAGCAGTTCTTC | CASSLYTNEQFF
. | . | TRBJ1-3 | TRBV19 | TGTGCCAGTAGTATAGGCGGGGGGGGTTACTCTGGAAACACCATATATTTT | CASSIGGGGYSGNTIYF
. | TRBD2 | TRBJ2-3 | TRBV18 | TGTGCCAGCTCATACTCAACCTGGGCAGGAGCCGGGGGGGATACGCAGTATTTT | CASSYSTWAGAGGDTQYF
. | . | TRBJ1-3 | TRBV19 | TGTGCCAGTAGGGTCCGGGAAGGTGGAAACACCATATATTTT | CASRVREGGNTIYF
once | . | TRBJ1-1 | TRBV27 | TGTGCCAGCAGTTATAGAAATAGGATGAACACTGAAGCTTTCTTT | CASSYRNRMNTEAFF
. | TRBD1 | TRBJ2-7 | TRBV18 | TGTGCCAGCTCACGGAGGACAGGGGGCTCCTACGAGCAGTACTTC | CASSRRTGGSYEQYF
. | TRBD2 | TRBJ2-3 | TRBV5-1 | TGCGCCAGCGGACTAGCGGGGGGGTCAGATACGCAGTATTTT | CASGLAGGSDTQYF
once | . | TRBJ1-1 | TRBV5-1 | TGCGCCAGCAGGTCCGGGGGGACTGAAGCTTTCTTT | CASRSGGTEAFF
. | TRBD1 | TRBJ2-2 | TRBV5-4 | TGTGCCAGCAGCTTGGATGGCAGGGGGTACACCGGGGAGCTGTTTTTT | CASSLDGRGYTGELFF
. | TRBD1 | TRBJ1-2 | TRBV6-5 | TGTGCCAGCAGTTACAATCCGGGACAGGTGAACTATGGCTACACCTTC | CASSYNPGQVNYGYTF
. | . | TRBJ2-4 | TRBV5-6 | TGTGCCAGCACCTTTGGCCGCTTGGGAACGGTTCAGTACTTC | CASTFGRLGTVQYF
. | . | TRBJ1-1 | TRBV6-1 | TGTGCCAGCAGTGAATTCAGGAACACTGAAGCTTTCTTT | CASSEFRNTEAFF
. | . | TRBJ2-2 | TRBV10-3 | TGTGCCATCAGTATCCAGGGTCAGGGCACCGGGGAGCTGTTTTTT | CAISIQGQGTGELFF
. | TRBD1 | TRBJ2-1 | TRBV7-6 | TGTGCCAGCAGCTTAGTCGGGCGACAGGGGGCGGGCTACAATGAGCAGTTCTTC | CASSLVGRQGAGYNEQFF
. | . | TRBJ1-5 | TRBV6-1 | TGTGCCGCGACCACAGCCCAGAGGGACCAGCCCCAGCATTTT | CAATTAQRDQPQHF
. | TRBD2 | TRBJ2-1 | TRBV7-9 | TGTGCCAGCTGGACCCAAGCGGGAGGGCCCTACAATGAGCAGTTCTTC | CASWTQAGGPYNEQFF
. | TRBD2 | TRBJ2-1 | TRBV7-9 | TGTGCCAGCAGTTCGCCCGGGCGGGGGGACAATGAGCAGTTCTTC | CASSSPGRGDNEQFF
. | . | TRBJ1-2 | TRBV13 | TGTGCCAGCAGCTTAGCAGGGACGGGTGGCTACACCTTC | CASSLAGTGGYTF
. | TRBD2 | TRBJ2-3 | TRBV7-3 | TGTGCCAGCAGCCGCGGGACTAGCGGGGGAGATACGCAGTATTTT | CASSRGTSGGDTQYF
. | . | TRBJ1-4 | TRBV11-2 | TGTGCCAGCAGCCCCGTTAGAAGTTCAACTAATGAAAAACTGTTTTTT | CASSPVRSSTNEKLFF
. | TRBD2 | TRBJ2-1 | TRBV5-1 | TGCGCCAGCAGCCTTAGTCTAGCGGACAATGAGCAGTTCTTC | CASSLSLADNEQFF
. | TRBD2 | TRBJ2-7 | TRBV6-5 | TGTGCCAGCAGTTACTCGCGGGAGAGGGCTAGCGAGCAGTACTTC | CASSYSRERASEQYF
. | . | TRBJ2-5 | TRBV10-3 | TGTGCCATCAGGATCCAAGAGACCCAGTACTTC | CAIRIQETQYF
. | TRBD1 | TRBJ1-4 | TRBV7-9 | TGTGCCAGCAGCTTAAGAACCGGGACAGGGACTGAAAAACTGTTTTTT | CASSLRTGTGTEKLFF
. | TRBD2 | TRBJ2-3 | TRBV4-2 | TGTGCCAGCAGCCCGGAAACTAGCGGGGTTAGCACAGATACGCAGTATTTT | CASSPETSGVSTDTQYF
. | . | TRBJ1-2 | TRBV5-4 | TGTGCCAGCAGCTTCAGGGGTTCCGCAACCTATGGCTACACCTTC | CASSFRGSATYGYTF
. | . | TRBJ2-3 | TRBV5-1 | TGCGCCAGCAGCTCCTGGGATGGCACAGATACGCAGTATTTT | CASSSWDGTDTQYF
. | TRBD2 | TRBJ2-2 | TRBV5-1 | TGCGCCAGTAGCAATAGCGGGAGTACCGGGGAGCTGTTTTTT | CASSNSGSTGELFF
. | . | TRBJ2-2 | TRBV2 | TGTGCCAGCAGTGTAACCACCGGGGAGCTGTTTTTT | CASSVTTGELFF
. | . | TRBJ2-1 | TRBV4-1 | TGCGCCAGCAGCCAAGAGTACTCCAACCCGCCCTACAATGAGCAGTTCTTC | CASSQEYSNPPYNEQFF
. | TRBD2 | TRBJ2-7 | TRBV18 | TGTGCCAGCTCACCATCACTAGCGGGGGACTACGAGCAGTACTTC | CASSPSLAGDYEQYF
. | TRBD2 | TRBJ2-1 | TRBV9 | TGTGCCAGCAGCCTCACTAGCGGGGGGAATGAGCAGTTCTTC | CASSLTSGGNEQFF
once | TRBD1 | TRBJ2-1 | TRBV9 | TGTGCCAGCAGCCCCCGGGGACAGGGGGGGGGCATCTACAATGAGCAGTTCTTC | CASSPRGQGGGIYNEQFF
. | . | TRBJ1-4 | TRBV6-1 | TGTGCCAGCAGTGGAGCCTTGGGGACTAATGAAAAACTGTTTTTT | CASSGALGTNEKLFF
once | . | TRBJ1-5 | TRBV5-5 | TGTGCCAGCAGCTTGTCAGTAGGGGCCGCATATCAGCCCCAGCATTTT | CASSLSVGAAYQPQHF
. | . | TRBJ2-3 | TRBV10-3 | TGTGCCATCATGGGAACAGATACGCAGTATTTT | CAIMGTDTQYF
once | . | TRBJ2-7 | TRBV2 | TGTGCCAGCAGTGACAGGGGACTTACCTACGAGCAGTACTTC | CASSDRGLTYEQYF
. | TRBD2 | TRBJ2-5 | TRBV18 | TGTGCCAGCTCCCTTTCTGGGGGGGGAAAAGAGACCCAGTACTTC | CASSLSGGGKETQYF
few | TRBD1 | TRBJ2-7 | TRBV30 | TGTGCCTGGAGTCCCGGGACAGGGATCTACGAGCAGTACTTC | CAWSPGTGIYEQYF
once | . | TRBJ2-1 | TRBV19 | TGTGCCAGTAGTATTCCCCCCCCCACTGGTGAGCAGTTCTTC | CASSIPPPTGEQFF
. | . | TRBJ2-7 | TRBV6-1 | TGTGCCAGCTTGGCGAAAAAACCCTACGAGCAGTACTTC | CASLAKKPYEQYF
. | TRBD2 | TRBJ2-5 | TRBV18 | TGTGCCAGCTCACCACCGAGGACTAGCGGGGTTCGCCAAGAGACCCAGTACTTC | CASSPPRTSGVRQETQYF
. | . | TRBJ1-3 | TRBV6-1 | TGTGCCAGCAGTGTCTTGAGGGGAACTGGAAACACCATATATTTT | CASSVLRGTGNTIYF
few | . | TRBJ1-2 | TRBV7-3 | TGTGCCAGCAGCCCACAGACAGGAAGTCTCAGTGGCTACACCTTC | CASSPQTGSLSGYTF
. | . | TRBJ1-5 | TRBV9 | TGTGCCAGCAGCGTAGAGGGGGATAGCAATCAGCCCCAGCATTTT | CASSVEGDSNQPQHF
. | . | TRBJ2-1 | TRBV7-2 | TGTGCCAGCAGCTTAGAAGGGCGGGGCAGTCAATTCTTC | CASSLEGRGSQFF
once | TRBD2 | TRBJ2-1 | TRBV6-6 | TGTGCCAGCAGTTACTCGCGGGAGTACTACAATGAGCAGTTCTTC | CASSYSREYYNEQFF
. | . | TRBJ2-7 | TRBV6-1 | TGTGCCAGCAGTGAAGATAACAGCCTCTACGAGCAGTACTTC | CASSEDNSLYEQYF
once | TRBD1 | TRBJ1-2 | TRBV5-5 | TGTGCCAGCAGCTTGGCTCACACAGGGGAATATGGCTACACCTTC | CASSLAHTGEYGYTF
. | TRBD2 | TRBJ2-3 | TRBV9 | TGTGCCAGCAGCGTGACTAGCGGGGGCCTTCCGGGGGATACGCAGTATTTT | CASSVTSGGLPGDTQYF
. | TRBD1 | TRBJ1-3 | TRBV11-2 | TGTGCCAGCAGCTTACAGGGGGTGAACTCTGGAAACACCATATATTTT | CASSLQGVNSGNTIYF
. | TRBD1 | TRBJ2-7 | TRBV2 | TGTGCCAGCAGTCTGACAGGGGGCTACGAGCAGTACTTC | CASSLTGGYEQYF
. | TRBD2 | TRBJ2-2 | TRBV7-2 | TGTGCCAGCAGCTTAGCGCGTAGCGGGGGGGCGTTTCCCGGGGAGCTGTTTTTT | CASSLARSGGAFPGELFF
. | . | TRBJ1-4 | TRBV30 | TGTGCTACTCTTCCAGGGAGGACTAATGAAAAACTGTTTTTT | CATLPGRTNEKLFF